Below are 30 T cell receptor beta chains sequenced from a single sample in a study of T cell changes during pregnancy in multiple sclerosis. TCRdb's copy holds only in-frame clones and misses some; the assay was immunoSEQ multiplex PCR. The profile shows 40,000 or so clones, 70% to 90% of them singletons. The sequencing here drew on CD8+ T cells from peripheral blood mononuclear cells, taken in the first trimester of pregnancy. The origin of the receptors is a female donor with multiple sclerosis, enrolled in a pregnancy study.

This clone showed up just a few times. CDR3 bases: TGTGCCAGCAGCTTAGGTGGGCGGCCCCAGCATTTT. Translating it yields CASSLGGRPQHF. The chain combines TRBV7-9 with TRBJ1-5; no clear D gene. CDR1 and CDR2 (germline): SEHNR, FQNEAQ (reference sequence). The V and J ends lost 1 base and 9 bases respectively, with 7 bases between them. CDR3 length equals 12 residues. The whole variable domain, filled in from reference TRBV7-9 and TRBJ1-5, reads DTGVSQNPRHKITKRGQNVTFRCDPISEHNRLYWYRQTLGQGPEFLTYFQNEAQLEKSRLLSDRFSAERPKGSFSTLEIQRTEQGDSAMYLCASSLGGRPQHFGDGTRLSIL.

V and J are TRBV4-1 and TRBJ1-1; 7 bases match TRBD1. With V trimmed by 6 bases and J by 2 bases, 12 bases remained unmatched. Germline V CDR1 and CDR2: MGHRA, YSYEKL. The CDR3 spans 16 residues. The CDR3 coding sequence is TGCGCCAGCAGAGTGAGGGACAGCTCTTTTAACACTGAAGCTTTCTTT. As protein: CASRVRDSSFNTEAFF.

The chain recombines TRBV7-6 with TRBJ2-5, with 8 bases that match TRBD2. This CDR3 is 14 amino acids long. J lost 4 bases, V lost 4 bases, and 5 bases had no gene match. Per germline, CDR1 SGHVS and CDR2 FNYEAQ. The CDR3 loop reads CASSSAGGRETQYF. DNA of the CDR3: TGTGCCAGCAGCTCCGCGGGGGGTAGAGAGACCCAGTACTTC.

This chain joins TRBV7-3 and TRBJ1-1; TRBD1 matches at 7 bases. The CDR3 loop spans 13 amino acids. V shed 5 bases and J 6 bases; nucleotides not matched to a gene: 6. Per the germline V gene, CDR1 is SGHTA and CDR2 is FQGTGA. The CDR3 coding sequence is TGTGCCAGCAGCCTAGCAGGGGGTTCTGAAGCTTTCTTT. Its translation is CASSLAGGSEAFF. Based on the CDR3 plus reference TRBV7-3 and TRBJ1-1, the full variable domain is GAGVSQTPSNKVTEKGKYVELRCDPISGHTALYWYRQSLGQGPEFLIYFQGTGAADDSGLPNDRFFAVRPEGSVSTLKIQRTERGDSAVYLCASSLAGGSEAFFGQGTRLTVV.

The chain is built from TRBV27 and TRBJ1-5; maybe TRBD1 (6 bases). The germline V gene encodes CDR1 MNHEY and CDR2 SMNVEV (reference sequence). The CDR3 covers 14 residues. Trimming removed 2 bases at V and 6 bases at J, with 11 bases between. The CDR3 loop is CASSLGGTGQPQHF. Here the CDR3 DNA reads TGTGCCAGCAGTTTAGGGGGCACGGGTCAGCCCCAGCATTTT.

The V call is TRBV9, the J call TRBJ2-5, with 7 bases matching TRBD1. V lost 3 bases and J lost 9; bases outside the gene matches: 14. Germline-derived CDR1 and CDR2 are SGDLS and YYNGEE. CDR3 length: 15 amino acids. The DNA for the CDR3 is TGTGCCAGCAGCGAATGGGACAGCCCTTTGTGGTCCCAGTACTTC. It is translated as CASSEWDSPLWSQYF.

This chain links TRBV14 with TRBJ1-6, with D maybe TRBD1 (5 bases). The CDR3 is 14 amino acids. The V end lost 1 base, the J end lost 10 bases, and 11 bases lay between the germline ends. CDR1 SGHDN and CDR2 FVKESK come from the germline V gene. Written as DNA, the CDR3 is TGTGCCAGCAGCCAAGGTGCAGGGTGGTCACCCCTCCACTTT. It yields the protein CASSQGAGWSPLHF.

By its share, this clone is medium-sized. The CDR3 reads CASSNPTGALEAFF. In DNA, the CDR3 is TGTGCCAGCAGTAATCCGACAGGGGCCCTTGAAGCTTTCTTT. The chain links TRBV6-1 to TRBJ1-1; 8 bases are shared with TRBD1. The V gene's germline CDR1 is MNHNS and CDR2 SASEGT. V was pared by 5 bases and J by 7 bases, with 9 bases of the junction left unmatched. CDR3 length: 14 amino acids.

This chain joins TRBV7-2 and TRBJ1-2, with 8 bases fitting TRBD1. The CDR3 runs to 16 residues. The germline gives CDR1 SGHTA, CDR2 FQGNSA. After removal of 5 bases from V and 4 bases from J, the junction contained 12 bases not matched to a gene. The CDR3: CASSGLDRGRGYGYTF. CDR3 DNA: TGTGCCAGCAGCGGGCTCGACAGGGGACGGGGCTATGGCTACACCTTC.

V gene TRBV10-3 combines with J gene TRBJ2-7; D ambiguous. This CDR3 spans 14 amino acids. Trimming took off 0 bases at V and 7 bases at J, with 13 bases between the two ends. Germline-derived CDR1 and CDR2 are ENHRY and SYGVKD. In DNA form, the CDR3 reads TGTGCCATCAGTGAGTCGGCACAGCCATGGGAGCAGTACTTC. This codes for CAISESAQPWEQYF.

This chain links TRBV7-8 with TRBJ1-2; D call uncertain. Trimming cost V 2 bases and J 8 bases, with 12 bases left between them. Germline V gives CDR1 SGHVS, CDR2 FQNEAQ. CDR3 length equals 13 residues. CDR3 protein: CASSLFNREGYTF. In DNA form, the CDR3 reads TGTGCCAGCAGCTTATTTAATCGAGAGGGCTACACCTTC.

The J gene is TRBJ2-7, the V gene TRBV30; 8 bases fit TRBD1. In germline, CDR1 is GTSNPN, CDR2 SVGIG (reference sequence). The CDR3 has 16 amino acids. J gave up 0 bases and V 1 base, and 8 bases lay outside the gene matches. CDR3: CAWSAPVTGDSYEQYF. In DNA, the CDR3 is TGTGCCTGGAGTGCCCCCGTGACAGGGGACTCCTACGAGCAGTACTTC.

The chain employs TRBV13 and TRBJ1-2; 7 nucleotides line up with TRBD1. The ends lost 0 bases at V and 6 bases at J; junction bases unmatched: 4. The CDR3 has 14 amino acids. From germline, CDR1 is PRHDT and CDR2 FYEKMQ (reference sequence). CDR3 residues: CASSLGRGDHGYTF. CDR3 nucleotides: TGTGCCAGCAGCTTAGGCAGGGGGGATCATGGCTACACCTTC.

The rearrangement links TRBV9 to TRBJ1-5, with D possibly TRBD1 on 6 matching bases. V lost 3 bases and J lost 7, with 17 bases in between. Germline V CDR1 and CDR2: SGDLS, YYNGEE. This CDR3 region has 15 residues. CDR3 protein: CASSGGGGGGQPQHF. DNA for the CDR3: TGTGCCAGCAGCGGTGGGGGCGGCGGTGGACAGCCCCAGCATTTT.

The chain has TRBV18 and TRBJ1-3; D might be TRBD1 (6 bases). V was cut by 4 bases and J by 4 bases, with 11 bases left in between. Germline loops: CDR1 KGHSH, CDR2 LQKENI. The CDR3 totals 14 residues. CDR3 sequence: CASSRRGSGNTIYF. The DNA for the CDR3 is TGTGCCAGCTCACGAAGGGGGAGCGGAAACACCATATATTTT.

This clone was observed a single time. This chain joins TRBV27 and TRBJ1-5; TRBD1 might be the D (5 bases). This CDR3 has 15 residues. CDR1 is MNHEY and CDR2 is SMNVEV in the germline V gene (reference sequence). The ends were cut back, 1 base at V and 3 bases at J, with 10 bases in the middle. DNA of the CDR3: TGTGCCAGCAGTTTATACCCAGGGTACAATCAGCCCCAGCATTTT. Its translation: CASSLYPGYNQPQHF.

The chain links TRBV4-1 to TRBJ2-1, with 11 bases fitting TRBD1. This CDR3 contains 17 residues. The junction had 11 bases not matched to a gene; V was cut back by 2 bases and J by 8 bases. CDR1 and CDR2 from the germline V gene are MGHRA and YSYEKL. CDR3 amino acids: CASSQFVGQGVGDEQFF. The CDR3 region has the DNA TGCGCCAGCAGCCAATTTGTGGGACAGGGGGTTGGGGATGAGCAGTTCTTC.

This sequence joins TRBV7-9 and TRBJ1-1; the D gene is possibly TRBD1 (5 bases). The CDR3 extends over 12 amino acids. CDR1 is SEHNR and CDR2 is FQNEAQ in the germline V gene (reference sequence). Deletions cut 10 bases from V and 7 bases from J, with 16 bases between. The CDR3 sequence: CATEVGPYEAFF. The CDR3 bases are TGTGCCACCGAGGTGGGGCCCTATGAAGCTTTCTTT.

The V call is TRBV9, the J call TRBJ1-5, with 7 positions matching TRBD1. Germline-derived CDR1 and CDR2 are SGDLS and YYNGEE. The length of the CDR3 is 14 residues. The V and J ends lost 3 bases and 2 bases, in that order; junction bases with no gene match: 2. The CDR3 DNA reads as TGTGCCAGCAGCGGAGACAGGGGCAATCAGCCCCAGCATTTT. The encoded protein is CASSGDRGNQPQHF.

This sequence joins TRBV4-3 and TRBJ2-1; the match to TRBD2 covers 8 bases. The CDR3 spans 16 residues. V was clipped by 0 bases and J by 2 bases; unmatched bases: 3. CDR1 LGHNA and CDR2 YSLEER come from the germline V gene. The CDR3 spells CASSQDDGGAYNEQFF. The CDR3 coding sequence is TGCGCCAGCAGCCAAGATGACGGGGGGGCCTACAATGAGCAGTTCTTC.

V is TRBV27 and J is TRBJ2-7; 9 nucleotides align to TRBD1. The CDR3 extends over 15 amino acids. Per the germline V gene, CDR1 is MNHEY and CDR2 is SMNVEV (reference sequence). Trimming cost V 6 bases and J 1 base; bases outside gene matches: 7. The CDR3 nucleotides read TGTGCCAGCAGCCCGGGACAGGGTATTTCCTACGAGCAGTACTTC. This codes for CASSPGQGISYEQYF.

The chain links TRBV27 to TRBJ1-3; D uncertain. This CDR3 comprises 16 residues. Germline V gene sequence: CDR1 MNHEY, CDR2 SMNVEV (reference sequence). Trimming cost V 0 bases and J 4 bases, with 13 bases left between them. The CDR3 spells CASSLSPWEAGNTIYF. CDR3 DNA: TGTGCCAGCAGTTTATCCCCCTGGGAGGCGGGAAACACCATATATTTT.

The chain couples TRBV7-2 to TRBJ1-5; maybe TRBD1 (5 bases). V lost 2 bases to trimming and J lost 5 bases, with 13 bases between them. The CDR3 runs 15 residues. Germline CDR1 reads SGHTA; CDR2 reads FQGNSA. DNA for the CDR3: TGTGCCAGCAGCTTACTCGCAGGGCCCTATCAGCCCCAGCATTTT. It specifies CASSLLAGPYQPQHF.

The chain combines TRBV4-2 with TRBJ2-7, with D unclear. The CDR3 covers 15 residues. V gave up 0 bases and J gave up 2 bases, with 11 bases separating them. CDR1 is LGHNA, CDR2 YNFKEQ, per germline. The CDR3 spells CASSQESRSAYEQYF. The DNA of the CDR3 is TGTGCCAGCAGCCAAGAGTCTAGGAGTGCCTACGAGCAGTACTTC.

The DNA for the CDR3 is TGTGCCAGCACCCCCCAGGTAATCACTGAAGCTTTCTTT. It specifies CASTPQVITEAFF. The gene calls are TRBV2 and TRBJ1-1; D ambiguous. Germline lookup yields CDR1 SNHLY and CDR2 FYNNEI. This CDR3 has 13 residues. V was cut by 7 bases and J by 4 bases, with 13 bases left in between. Together with reference TRBV2 and TRBJ1-1, the CDR3 gives the full variable domain: EPEVTQTPSHQVTQMGQEVILRCVPISNHLYFYWYRQILGQKVEFLVSFYNNEISEKSEIFDDQFSVERPDGSNFTLKIRSTKLEDSAMYFCASTPQVITEAFFGQGTRLTVV.

The rearrangement uses TRBV6-1 and TRBJ2-6, with D perhaps TRBD2 (6 bases). Per germline, CDR1 MNHNS and CDR2 SASEGT. V lost 4 bases and J 2 bases, leaving 12 bases between the germline ends. The CDR3 spans 16 residues. CDR3 loop: CASSAFREAGANVLTF. DNA for the CDR3: TGTGCCAGCAGTGCCTTCAGGGAGGCTGGGGCCAACGTCCTGACTTTC.

The rearrangement joins TRBV5-4 to TRBJ2-5, with 7 nucleotides matching TRBD1. This CDR3 comprises 13 residues. Germline CDR1 reads SGHNT; CDR2 reads YYREEE (reference sequence). Unmatched junction bases numbered 2, after V lost 4 bases and J lost 2 bases. CDR3 region: CASSKGQQETQYF. CDR3 bases: TGTGCCAGCAGCAAGGGACAGCAAGAGACCCAGTACTTC.

In this sample, this clone turned up once. The chain carries TRBV5-1 and TRBJ2-7; 9 bases agree with TRBD2. Trimming took 0 bases from V and 2 from J; bases not matched to a gene: 3. Germline CDR1 reads SGHRS; CDR2 reads YFSETQ. CDR3 size: 15 residues. CDR3 sequence: CASSLVSGGTYEQYF. For the CDR3, the DNA is TGCGCCAGCAGCTTGGTTAGCGGGGGAACCTACGAGCAGTACTTC.

The rearrangement joins TRBV7-3 to TRBJ2-2; D uncertain. The CDR3 has 13 residues. V was clipped by 4 bases and J by 4 bases, with 7 bases between them. Per the germline V gene, CDR1 is SGHTA and CDR2 is FQGTGA. CDR3 residues: CASSSSITGELFF. In DNA form, the CDR3 reads TGTGCCAGCAGCTCGTCTATCACCGGGGAGCTGTTTTTT.

The chain recombines TRBV12-2 with TRBJ1-1; the D call TRBD1 from the table was never checked on the DNA. TRBV12-2 is termed a pseudogene. The length of the CDR3 is 16 residues. CDR3 sequence (DNA): TGTGCAAGTCGCTTAGAGAACCGTAAACAGAACACTGAAGCTTTCTTT. This encodes CASRLENRKQNTEAFF.